The sequence of this TCR beta chain was determined in a study of T cell repertoires in cytomegalovirus infection. Study as a whole: Carrying CMV and the relevant HLA type showed in public TCR beta signatures.

This clonotype was detected many times. As yet, its antigen is unknown. Study-wide points: CMV-specific HLA-C-restricted TCR beta clonotypes dominated the ex vivo response. Summed public TCR beta family frequency identified CMV carriers bearing the relevant HLA.

TCRdb reprocessed the reads with MiXCR, giving one entry per CDR3 protein. The table includes hundreds of thousands of distinct CDR3 sequences, under 8.5% detected once. Source material: PBMCs. This TCR was recovered from a human donor in good health (CMV status not recorded). Some clones in this sample may be carry-over from other donors' samples.

The CDR3 region has the DNA TGTGCCAGCAGCGGCGGGCAGGGGGCTTACAATGAGCAGTTCTTC. The encoded protein is CASSGGQGAYNEQFF. The chain uses TRBV5-6 and TRBJ2-1; the match to TRBD1 covers 8 bases. V trimming: 4 bases; J trimming: 4 bases; junction bases outside the gene matches: 7. Germline CDR1 and CDR2: SGHDT and YYEEEE. The CDR3 covers 15 residues. Full variable domain (rest looked up from reference TRBV5-6 and TRBJ2-1): DAGVTQSPTHLIKTRGQQVTLRCSPKSGHDTVSWYQQALGQGPQFIFQYYEEEERQRGNFPDRFSGHQFPNYSSELNVNALLLGDSALYLCASSGGQGAYNEQFFGPGTRLTVL.